The 9 T cell receptor beta chains presented below share a single source sample, sequenced in a study of PD-L1 blockade in urothelial cancer. Profiling relied on immunoSEQ multiplex PCR, and the TCRdb table lists in-frame clones only, not all of them. This table holds tens of thousands of clones, about four fifths found once. This material consisted of PBMCs, taken around atezolizumab (anti-PD-L1) treatment. These receptor sequences come from a man in his 60s with urothelial cancer.

The chain recombines TRBV13 with TRBJ2-7; 9 bases agree with TRBD1. The V and J ends lost 5 bases and 4 bases, in that order; junction bases with no gene match: 12. CDR1 PRHDT and CDR2 FYEKMQ come from the germline V gene (reference sequence). The CDR3 is 16 residues long. This chain's CDR3 is CASSLRGGQGRYEQYF. In DNA, the CDR3 is TGTGCCAGCAGCCTGAGAGGGGGACAGGGACGATACGAGCAGTACTTC.

This clone was observed a single time. The V call is TRBV13, the J call TRBJ2-1; D is ambiguous. Trimming took 5 bases from V and 2 from J, leaving 13 bases between them. The germline CDR1 and CDR2 sequences are PRHDT and FYEKMQ (reference sequence). The CDR3 covers 15 residues. The CDR3 DNA follows: TGTGCCAGCAGCCGTCAGGATCTTCCCTACAATGAGCAGTTCTTC. It codes for CASSRQDLPYNEQFF.

The chain employs TRBV6-1 and TRBJ2-4; 7 bases are a match to TRBD2. The germline CDR1 and CDR2 sequences are MNHNS and SASEGT. The V gene end was trimmed by 1 base and the J gene end by 3 bases; junction bases not matched to a gene: 0. The CDR3 consists of 14 residues. This CDR3 reads CASSEGTSKNIQYF. The DNA of the CDR3 is TGTGCCAGCAGTGAAGGGACTAGCAAAAACATTCAGTACTTC.

This clone was observed once. V is TRBV19 and J is TRBJ1-1; weak D call: TRBD1 (5 bases). Germline loops: CDR1 LNHDA, CDR2 SQIVND (reference sequence). The CDR3 runs 14 residues. V was clipped by 4 bases and J by 4 bases, with 13 bases between them. The CDR3: CASSRKGGATEAFF. CDR3 in DNA: TGTGCCAGTAGTAGGAAGGGAGGGGCCACTGAAGCTTTCTTT.

This sequence joins TRBV9 and TRBJ2-2; 9 bases map to TRBD2. The ends lost 1 base at V and 0 bases at J; junction bases unmatched: 1. Per germline, CDR1 SGDLS and CDR2 YYNGEE. The CDR3 runs to 16 residues. The CDR3 is CASSVLAGTNTGELFF. The CDR3, as DNA: TGTGCCAGCAGCGTACTAGCGGGGACGAACACCGGGGAGCTGTTTTTT. Using reference TRBV9 and TRBJ2-2 for the parts outside the CDR3, the full variable domain is DSGVTQTPKHLITATGQRVTLRCSPRSGDLSVYWYQQSLDQGLQFLIQYYNGEERAKGNILERFSAQQFPDLHSELNLSSLELGDSALYFCASSVLAGTNTGELFFGEGSRLTVL.

In its sample, this clone was seen a few times. This sequence joins TRBV27 and TRBJ2-2; D is unresolved. With 3 bases removed from V and 1 base from J, the gap between germline ends came to 6 bases. Germline V CDR1 and CDR2: MNHEY, SMNVEV (reference sequence). The CDR3 consists of 14 residues. The CDR3 DNA is TGTGCCAGCAGTTTTACAGTGAACACCGGGGAGCTGTTTTTT. As protein: CASSFTVNTGELFF.

The chain has TRBV15 and TRBJ2-3; TRBD1 might be the D (6 bases). The V end was cut by 5 bases, the J end by 1 base, with 10 bases between. The CDR3 spans 14 residues. The germline V gene has CDR1 LNHNV and CDR2 YYDKDF (reference sequence). The CDR3: CATSGDTRTDTQYF. The CDR3 DNA reads TGTGCCACCAGCGGGGACACTCGCACAGATACGCAGTATTTT.

The rearrangement joins TRBV4-1 to TRBJ2-7; 11 nucleotides line up with TRBD2. The V gene's germline CDR1 is MGHRA and CDR2 YSYEKL. The V segment lost 0 bases and the J segment 4 bases; nucleotides outside the gene matches: 11. The CDR3 is made up of 18 amino acids. CDR3 sequence reads: CASSQDSSGGPMSYEQYF. CDR3 bases: TGCGCCAGCAGCCAAGATTCTAGCGGGGGGCCGATGAGTTACGAGCAGTACTTC.

The chain combines TRBV7-9 with TRBJ2-5; 7 bases map to TRBD2. The V gene end was trimmed by 2 bases and the J gene end by 5 bases; junction bases not matched to a gene: 8. The germline CDR1 and CDR2 sequences are SEHNR and FQNEAQ (reference sequence). The CDR3 covers 15 residues. CDR3 DNA sequence: TGTGCCAGCAGCTTAACCCCGACACTAGCGGAGACCCAGTACTTC. It translates to CASSLTPTLAETQYF.